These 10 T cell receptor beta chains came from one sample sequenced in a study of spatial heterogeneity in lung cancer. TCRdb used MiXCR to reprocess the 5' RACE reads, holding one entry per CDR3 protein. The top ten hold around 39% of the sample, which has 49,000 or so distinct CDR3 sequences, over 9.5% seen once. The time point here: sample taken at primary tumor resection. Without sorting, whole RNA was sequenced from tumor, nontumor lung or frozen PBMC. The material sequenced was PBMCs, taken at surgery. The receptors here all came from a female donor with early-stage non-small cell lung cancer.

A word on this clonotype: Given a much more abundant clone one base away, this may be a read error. The CDR3 coding sequence is TGTGCCAGCAGCCATCGGCTAGCGAGCTCCTACGAGCAGTGCTTC. Translated: CASSHRLASSYEQCF. The gene calls are TRBV7-2 and TRBJ2-7, with D perhaps matching TRBD2 (6 bases). The CDR3 is 15 amino acids. Germline CDR1 and CDR2: SGHTA and FQGNSA.

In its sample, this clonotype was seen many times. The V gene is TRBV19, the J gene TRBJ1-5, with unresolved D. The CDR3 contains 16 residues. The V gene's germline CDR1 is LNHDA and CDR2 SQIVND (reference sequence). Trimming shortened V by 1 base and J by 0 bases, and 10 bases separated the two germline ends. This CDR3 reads CASSIVSLGSNQPQHF. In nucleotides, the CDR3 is TGTGCCAGTAGTATAGTCTCTCTGGGTAGCAATCAGCCCCAGCATTTT.

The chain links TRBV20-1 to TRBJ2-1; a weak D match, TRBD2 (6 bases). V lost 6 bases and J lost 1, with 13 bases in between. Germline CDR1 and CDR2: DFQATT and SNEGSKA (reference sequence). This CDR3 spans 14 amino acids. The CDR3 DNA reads TGCAGTGCCAATACGGGGAGGTCCTACAATGAGCAGTTCTTC. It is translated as CSANTGRSYNEQFF.

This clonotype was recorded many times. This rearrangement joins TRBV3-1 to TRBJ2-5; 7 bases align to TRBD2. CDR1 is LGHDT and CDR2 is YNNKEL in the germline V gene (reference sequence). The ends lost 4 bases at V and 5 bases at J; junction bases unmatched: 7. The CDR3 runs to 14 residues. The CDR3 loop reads CASSRSGDYETQYF. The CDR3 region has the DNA TGTGCCAGCAGCCGAAGCGGGGATTACGAGACCCAGTACTTC.

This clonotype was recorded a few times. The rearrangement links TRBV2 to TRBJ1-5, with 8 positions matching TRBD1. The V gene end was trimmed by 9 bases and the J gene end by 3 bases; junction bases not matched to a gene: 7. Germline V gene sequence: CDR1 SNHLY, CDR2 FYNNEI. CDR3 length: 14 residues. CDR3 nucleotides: TGTGCCAGTTCCCGGCAGGGGGCCAATCAGCCCCAGCATTTT. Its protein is CASSRQGANQPQHF.

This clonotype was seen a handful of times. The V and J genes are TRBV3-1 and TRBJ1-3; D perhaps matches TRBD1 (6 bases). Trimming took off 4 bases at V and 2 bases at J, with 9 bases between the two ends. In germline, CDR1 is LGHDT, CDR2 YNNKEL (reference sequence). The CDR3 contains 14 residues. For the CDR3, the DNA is TGTGCCAGCAGCCCAAAGGGGGCTGGAAACACCATATATTTT. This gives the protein CASSPKGAGNTIYF.

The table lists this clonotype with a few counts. CDR3 bases: TGTGCCAGCAGTTTAGGGACAGGGGGCGGAGGCAAAAACATTCAGTACTTC. It is translated as CASSLGTGGGGKNIQYF. The chain employs TRBV28 and TRBJ2-4, with TRBD1 matching over 12 bases. J lost 3 bases, V lost 2 bases, and 5 bases had no gene match. Germline CDR1 MDHEN, CDR2 SYDVKM. The CDR3 runs 17 residues. Full variable domain (missing parts from reference TRBV28 and TRBJ2-4): DVKVTQSSRYLVKRTGEKVFLECVQDMDHENMFWYRQDPGLGLRLIYFSYDVKMKEKGDIPEGYSVSREKKERFSLILESASTNQTSMYLCASSLGTGGGGKNIQYFGAGTRLSVL.

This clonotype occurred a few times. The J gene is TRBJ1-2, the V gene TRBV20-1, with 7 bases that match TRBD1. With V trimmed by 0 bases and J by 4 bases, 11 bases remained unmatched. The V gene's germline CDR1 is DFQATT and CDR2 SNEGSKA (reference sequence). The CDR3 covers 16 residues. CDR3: CSARDGRTGDSYGYTF. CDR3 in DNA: TGCAGTGCTAGAGATGGTAGGACAGGAGATTCCTATGGCTACACCTTC.

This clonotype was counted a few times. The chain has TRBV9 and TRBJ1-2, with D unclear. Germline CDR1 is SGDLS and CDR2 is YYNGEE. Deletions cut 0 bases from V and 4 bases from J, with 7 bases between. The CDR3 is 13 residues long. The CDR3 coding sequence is TGTGCCAGCAGCGTAGACCAGAGCTATGGCTACACCTTC. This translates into CASSVDQSYGYTF.

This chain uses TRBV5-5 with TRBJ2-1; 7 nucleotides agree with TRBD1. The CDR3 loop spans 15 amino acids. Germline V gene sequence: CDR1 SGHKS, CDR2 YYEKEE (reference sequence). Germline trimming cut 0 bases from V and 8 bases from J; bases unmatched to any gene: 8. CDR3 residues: CASSLVRTGSDEQFF. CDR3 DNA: TGTGCCAGCAGCTTGGTCAGGACAGGTTCGGATGAGCAGTTCTTC.